This T cell receptor (beta chain) was observed in a study of Ad26.COV2.S vaccination and SARS-CoV-2 variants. The treatment: 15 to 20 received Ad26.COV2.S at low or high dose, single or two shots; about 5 received placebo; per-sample allocation not given. The investigators took samples on day 63 after the first vaccine or placebo injection. From germline, CDR1 is SGHRS and CDR2 YFSETQ. V dropped 3 bases and J dropped 2 bases, with 11 bases sitting between them. This CDR3 has 14 residues. TCRdb's table, derived via immunoSEQ multiplex PCR, lists solely in-frame clones and lacks some. This table has about 400,000 clones, about 80% appearing once.

The specimen comprised peripheral blood, sampled in a trial of Ad26.COV2.S vaccine versus placebo. This TCR was recovered from a person between 18 and 59 years old who received the Ad26.COV2.S COVID-19 vaccine or a placebo. The V call is TRBV5-1, the J call TRBJ2-5; D is possibly TRBD1 or TRBD2 (5 bases each). The CDR3 is CASSSQWGQETQYF. As DNA, the CDR3 is TGCGCCAGCAGCTCCCAGTGGGGGCAAGAGACCCAGTACTTC.